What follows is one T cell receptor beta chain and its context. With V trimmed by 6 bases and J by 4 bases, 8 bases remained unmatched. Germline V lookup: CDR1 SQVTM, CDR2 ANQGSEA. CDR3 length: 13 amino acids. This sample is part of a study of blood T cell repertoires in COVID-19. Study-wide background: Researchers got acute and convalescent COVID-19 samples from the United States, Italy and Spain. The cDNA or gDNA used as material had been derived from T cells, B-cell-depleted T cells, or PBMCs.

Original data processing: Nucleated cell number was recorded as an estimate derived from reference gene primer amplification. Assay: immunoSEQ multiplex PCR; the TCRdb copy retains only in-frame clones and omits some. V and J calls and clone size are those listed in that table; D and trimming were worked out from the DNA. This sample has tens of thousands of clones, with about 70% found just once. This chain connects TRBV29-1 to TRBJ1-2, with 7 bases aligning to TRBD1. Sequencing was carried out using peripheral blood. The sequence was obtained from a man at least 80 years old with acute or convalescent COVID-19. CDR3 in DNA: TGCAGCGTCGATCGACAGGGTATCTATGGCTACACCTTC. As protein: CSVDRQGIYGYTF.